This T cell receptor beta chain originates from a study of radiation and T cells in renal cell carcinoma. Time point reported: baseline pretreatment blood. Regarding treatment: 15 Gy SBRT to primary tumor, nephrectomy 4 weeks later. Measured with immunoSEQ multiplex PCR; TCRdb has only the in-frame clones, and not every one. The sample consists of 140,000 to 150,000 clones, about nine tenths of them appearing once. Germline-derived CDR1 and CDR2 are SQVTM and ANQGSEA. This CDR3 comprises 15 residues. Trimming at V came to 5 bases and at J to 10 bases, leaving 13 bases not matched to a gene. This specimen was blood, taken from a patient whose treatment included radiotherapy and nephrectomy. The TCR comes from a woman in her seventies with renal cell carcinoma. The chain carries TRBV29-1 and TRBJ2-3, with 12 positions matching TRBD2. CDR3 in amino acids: CSVLVTSGGPGAQYF. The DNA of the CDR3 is TGCAGCGTTCTTGTGACTAGCGGGGGACCCGGGGCGCAGTATTTT.